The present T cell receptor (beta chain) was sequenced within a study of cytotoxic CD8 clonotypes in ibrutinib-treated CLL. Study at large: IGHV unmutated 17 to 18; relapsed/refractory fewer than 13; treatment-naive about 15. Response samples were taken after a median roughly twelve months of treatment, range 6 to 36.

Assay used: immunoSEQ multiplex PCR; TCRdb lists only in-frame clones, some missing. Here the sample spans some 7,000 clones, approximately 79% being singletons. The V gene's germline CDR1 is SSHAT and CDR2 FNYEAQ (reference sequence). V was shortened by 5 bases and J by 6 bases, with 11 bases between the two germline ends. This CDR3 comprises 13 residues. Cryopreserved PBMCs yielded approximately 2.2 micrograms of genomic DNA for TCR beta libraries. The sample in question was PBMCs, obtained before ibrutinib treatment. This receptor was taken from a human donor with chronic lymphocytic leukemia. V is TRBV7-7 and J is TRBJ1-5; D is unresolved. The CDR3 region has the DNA TGTGCCAGCAGCACTAGCCCGGGTCAGCCCCAGCATTTT. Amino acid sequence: CASSTSPGQPQHF.